The next 22 T cell receptor beta chains were all read from a single sample in a study of breast tumors, draining lymph nodes, adjacent tissues. Samples came from axillary lymph nodes draining the breast cancer. TCRdb re-called the multiplex PCR reads through MiXCR, storing one row per CDR3 protein. Here the sample spans some 130,000 distinct CDR3 sequences, 20% being singletons. The source material was axillary lymph node tissue. The receptors stem from a female donor with breast cancer. Some clones in this sample may be carry-over from other donors' samples.

This clonotype came up many times. The V gene is TRBV29-1, the J gene TRBJ2-1; 8 nucleotides align to TRBD1. The CDR3 has 16 amino acids. Losses at the gene ends were 0 bases for V and 5 bases for J; bases not matched to a gene: 9. Germline V gene sequence: CDR1 SQVTM, CDR2 ANQGSEA. The CDR3 loop is CSVEDRAGTGHNEQFF. CDR3 coding DNA: TGCAGCGTTGAAGATCGTGCCGGGACAGGTCACAATGAGCAGTTCTTC.

This clonotype was detected many times. The chain employs TRBV25-1 and TRBJ2-7; 8 nucleotides match TRBD2. J was trimmed by 5 bases and V by 6 bases; bases with no gene match: 6. The length of the CDR3 is 13 residues. Germline V gene data show CDR1 as MGHDK and CDR2 as SYGVNS. CDR3 DNA: TGTGCCAGCAGATTAGCGGGATCCGACGAGCAGTACTTC. This translates into CASRLAGSDEQYF.

This clonotype was observed many times. This sequence joins TRBV5-1 and TRBJ1-4; no clear D gene. The germline V and J ends were trimmed by 4 bases and 8 bases, with 15 bases remaining between them. The CDR3 has 14 amino acids. The germline V gene encodes CDR1 SGHRS and CDR2 YFSETQ. The CDR3 sequence is CASSRSSGEEKLFF. CDR3 nucleotide sequence: TGCGCCAGCAGCCGGTCCAGTGGGGAGGAAAAACTGTTTTTT.

This clonotype occurred many times. The chain joins TRBV20-1 to TRBJ1-5; 8 nucleotides line up with TRBD1. Trimming took 5 bases from V and 5 from J; bases not matched to a gene: 8. Germline loops: CDR1 DFQATT, CDR2 SNEGSKA (reference sequence). The CDR3 sequence is 14 residues long. The CDR3 loop is CSAVDRVSDQPQHF. As DNA, the CDR3 is TGCAGTGCTGTGGACAGGGTAAGCGATCAGCCCCAGCATTTT.

In the case of this clonotype: Since a much larger clone is just one base distant, this may be a read error. The J gene is TRBJ2-4, the V gene TRBV2; possible D gene TRBD1, 6 bases. CDR3 length equals 16 residues. The V gene lost 6 bases and the J gene lost 0 bases, with 15 bases spanning the gap. Germline assignment: CDR1 SNHLY and CDR2 FYNNEI. CDR3 sequence reads: CASSTRDTLAKNIQYF. The CDR3 DNA reads as TGTGCCAGCAGCACCCGGGACACACTAGCCAAAAACATTCAGTACTTC.

This clonotype came up many times. The genes are TRBV7-8 and TRBJ2-1; 9 bases fit TRBD2. In germline, CDR1 is SGHVS, CDR2 FQNEAQ. The V gene end was trimmed by 5 bases and the J gene end by 3 bases; junction bases not matched to a gene: 8. The CDR3 has 16 amino acids. CDR3 sequence reads: CASSPRAGGNYNEQFF. The CDR3 DNA sequence: TGTGCCAGCAGCCCAAGAGCGGGAGGAAACTACAATGAGCAGTTCTTC.

This clonotype was seen many times. The chain employs TRBV3-1 and TRBJ1-2; TRBD1 is a possible D gene (5 bases). The CDR3 covers 15 residues. V was shortened by 2 bases and J by 0 bases, with 10 bases between the two germline ends. The germline gives CDR1 LGHDT, CDR2 YNNKEL (reference sequence). In nucleotides, the CDR3 is TGTGCCAGCAGCCAACGGGCGGACACTAACTATGGCTACACCTTC. It translates to CASSQRADTNYGYTF.

This clonotype was recorded at least ten times. The chain carries TRBV19 and TRBJ2-1; D might be TRBD1 (7 bases). This CDR3 comprises 13 residues. The germline V gene has CDR1 LNHDA and CDR2 SQIVND (reference sequence). V dropped 5 bases and J dropped 10 bases, with 15 bases sitting between them. The CDR3 sequence: CASSAGQSEEQFF. The CDR3 DNA sequence: TGTGCCAGTAGTGCGGGACAGAGCGAAGAGCAGTTCTTC.

This clonotype was observed many times. CDR3 coding DNA: TGTGCCAGCATTAGGGATCGATCCTACGAGCAGTACTTC. Protein sequence: CASIRDRSYEQYF. The chain joins TRBV27 to TRBJ2-7; D ambiguous. With 7 bases removed from V and 1 base from J, the gap between germline ends came to 11 bases. CDR3 length: 13 amino acids. Per germline, CDR1 MNHEY and CDR2 SMNVEV (reference sequence).

This rearrangement joins TRBV28 to TRBJ2-3; 9 bases match TRBD2. The CDR3 sequence is 14 residues long. CDR1 is MDHEN, CDR2 SYDVKM, per germline. The J segment lost 2 bases and the V segment lost 5 bases, leaving 2 bases of the junction unmatched. CDR3 coding DNA: TGTGCCAGCAGTAGCGGGGGGTCCACAGATACGCAGTATTTT. This translates into CASSSGGSTDTQYF.

J is TRBJ2-2 and V is TRBV6-2 or TRBV6-3; 11 bases match TRBD2. The V and J ends lost 2 bases and 2 bases, in that order; junction bases with no gene match: 13. Germline CDR1 and CDR2: MNHEY and SVGEGT. The CDR3 sequence is 20 residues long. This CDR3 is CASSYMTSGNLKRNTGELFF. DNA for the CDR3: TGTGCCAGCAGTTACATGACTAGCGGGAATCTAAAAAGAAACACCGGGGAGCTGTTTTTT.

This clonotype occurred many times. The chain carries TRBV20-1 and TRBJ1-5; no clear D. CDR3 length: 13 residues. Germline V CDR1 and CDR2: DFQATT, SNEGSKA (reference sequence). Trimming took 1 base from V and 1 from J, leaving 5 bases between them. In DNA, the CDR3 is TGCAGTGCTAGAGCGAGCAGCAATCAGCCCCAGCATTTT. As protein: CSARASSNQPQHF.

This clonotype was seen a few times. The CDR3 DNA follows: TGTGCCAGCAGTTACGGCGGTTCGGAAGCTTTCTTT. Its protein product is CASSYGGSEAFF. This chain links TRBV6-5 with TRBJ1-1; D not certain. This CDR3 has 12 residues. The germline V gene has CDR1 MNHEY and CDR2 SVGAGI. V lost 2 bases and J lost 8, with 9 bases in between.

Concerning this clonotype itself: A much larger clonotype is one base distant, so this may be a read error. As the CDR3 is not closed by the conserved phenylalanine or tryptophan, this likely results from a read error. The CDR3 DNA follows: TGTGCCAGCAGCTTAATTACCTACAATGAGCAGTTCCTC. Translation gives CASSLITYNEQFL. The rearrangement links TRBV11-2 to TRBJ2-1; D gene uncertain. The V end lost 2 bases, the J end lost 2 bases, and 4 bases lay between the germline ends. The CDR3 spans 13 residues. Germline values: CDR1 SGHAT, CDR2 FQNNGV.

There are many counts of this clonotype. The chain joins TRBV15 to TRBJ1-2; the match to TRBD1 covers 7 bases. The CDR3 is 14 amino acids. The germline V gene encodes CDR1 LNHNV and CDR2 YYDKDF (reference sequence). Trimming at V came to 5 bases and at J to 2 bases, leaving 5 bases not matched to a gene. This CDR3 is CATSDRTGNYGYTF. The DNA for the CDR3 is TGTGCCACCAGCGACAGGACAGGAAACTATGGCTACACCTTC.

Notes on this clonotype: A single base separates this from a much larger clone, so it may be a read error. The chain is built from TRBV4-2 and TRBJ2-1, with a tentative D call TRBD2 (6 bases). This CDR3 contains 14 residues. CDR1 is LGHNA and CDR2 is YNFKEQ in the germline V gene. The V and J ends lost 4 bases and 3 bases respectively, with 10 bases between them. The CDR3 region is CASSRPAGYNEQFF. The CDR3 DNA follows: TGTGCCAGCAGCCGCCCAGCGGGCTACAATGAGCAGTTCTTC.

In this sample, this clonotype turned up many times. The chain uses TRBV19 and TRBJ2-7; 8 nucleotides match TRBD1. Germline loops: CDR1 LNHDA, CDR2 SQIVND (reference sequence). J gave up 5 bases and V 10 bases, and 7 bases lay outside the gene matches. This CDR3 spans 12 amino acids. The CDR3: CATRDRLHEQYF. DNA of the CDR3: TGTGCCACCCGGGACAGGCTTCACGAGCAGTACTTC.

The chain carries TRBV7-6 and TRBJ1-1; the D is unclear. The length of the CDR3 is 13 residues. Deletions cut 6 bases from V and 3 bases from J, with 11 bases between. Germline values: CDR1 SGHVS, CDR2 FNYEAQ. CDR3 nucleotides: TGTGCCAGCAGTTCAACAGAGTACACTGAAGCTTTCTTT. It specifies CASSSTEYTEAFF.

This clonotype was found many times. This rearrangement joins TRBV6-1 to TRBJ2-3; 10 bases agree with TRBD1. Germline lookup yields CDR1 MNHNS and CDR2 SASEGT. After removal of 6 bases from V and 4 bases from J, the junction contained 4 bases not matched to a gene. The CDR3 sequence is 14 residues long. CDR3 bases: TGTGCCAGCAGCCGAGGACAGGGGGCAGATACGCAGTATTTT. Translated, it gives CASSRGQGADTQYF.

In this sample, this clonotype turned up many times. The chain combines TRBV7-9 with TRBJ1-5; D remains unclear. This CDR3 spans 12 amino acids. Per the germline V gene, CDR1 is SEHNR and CDR2 is FQNEAQ (reference sequence). Between the trimmed V and J ends, which lost 3 bases and 6 bases, there was a span of 6 bases. The DNA for the CDR3 is TGTGCCAGCAGCTTCACGGCTCAGCCCCAGCATTTT. Its translation is CASSFTAQPQHF. Complete variable domain (other parts from reference TRBV7-9 and TRBJ1-5): DTGVSQNPRHKITKRGQNVTFRCDPISEHNRLYWYRQTLGQGPEFLTYFQNEAQLEKSRLLSDRFSAERPKGSFSTLEIQRTEQGDSAMYLCASSFTAQPQHFGDGTRLSIL.

This clonotype was counted at least ten times. This sequence joins TRBV3-1 and TRBJ2-3; no clear D gene. The CDR3 sequence is 14 residues long. V lost 2 bases and J 3 bases, leaving 9 bases between the germline ends. Germline CDR1 is LGHDT and CDR2 is YNNKEL (reference sequence). The CDR3 DNA reads as TGTGCCAGCAGCCAACGTGCAGCAACAGATACGCAGTATTTT. Translated: CASSQRAATDTQYF.

In this sample, this clonotype turned up many times. The chain carries TRBV7-9 and TRBJ2-3; D is uncertain. Germline V lookup: CDR1 SEHNR, CDR2 FQNEAQ (reference sequence). The CDR3 extends over 13 amino acids. The V and J ends lost 3 bases and 2 bases respectively, with 6 bases between them. Written as DNA, the CDR3 is TGTGCCAGCAGCTTCCTTACCACAGATACGCAGTATTTT. Its protein is CASSFLTTDTQYF.